This passage covers 4 T cell receptor beta chains from one sample sequenced in a study of blood T cell repertoires in COVID-19. Method: immunoSEQ multiplex PCR; TCRdb's copy keeps in-frame clones and lacks some. This table has around 330,000 clones, about 89% appearing once. What was sequenced was PBMCs or T cells enriched from blood (not recorded which). The receptors shown here come from a man in his 60s who had recovered from COVID-19.

This clone occurred once. The chain carries TRBV6-5 and TRBJ2-2, with D unresolved. This CDR3 contains 14 residues. Germline CDR1 MNHEY, CDR2 SVGAGI. The germline V and J ends were trimmed by 0 bases and 6 bases, with 8 bases remaining between them. CDR3 DNA: TGTGCCAGCAGTTACTCGTCCAGGCCCGGGGAGCTGTTTTTT. This sequence encodes CASSYSSRPGELFF.

A remark on this clone: Other DNA sequences in the sample encode the same CDR3. J is TRBJ1-1 and V is TRBV7-3; D remains ambiguous. The CDR3 is made up of 14 amino acids. V lost 1 base and J lost 2, with 8 bases in between. CDR1 is SGHTA and CDR2 is FQGTGA in the germline V gene. The CDR3 nucleotides read TGTGCCAGCAGCTTAAGCGGTGGCAACACTGAAGCTTTCTTT. Residues: CASSLSGGNTEAFF.

The J gene is TRBJ2-1, the V gene TRBV27, with D perhaps TRBD1 (6 bases). The CDR3 loop spans 12 amino acids. With 5 bases removed from V and 6 bases from J, the gap between germline ends came to 8 bases. CDR1 is MNHEY, CDR2 SMNVEV, per germline (reference sequence). CDR3 nucleotides: TGTGCCAGCAGTCTCAGGGGCAATGAGCAGTTCTTC. This translates into CASSLRGNEQFF.

The chain uses TRBV19 and TRBJ1-5; 8 positions match TRBD1. Unmatched junction bases numbered 6, after V lost 7 bases and J lost 1 base. The CDR3 runs 15 residues. Germline lookup yields CDR1 LNHDA and CDR2 SQIVND (reference sequence). Here the CDR3 DNA reads TGTGCCAGTACCCCCGGACAGGGAAGCAATCAGCCCCAGCATTTT. Encoded protein: CASTPGQGSNQPQHF.